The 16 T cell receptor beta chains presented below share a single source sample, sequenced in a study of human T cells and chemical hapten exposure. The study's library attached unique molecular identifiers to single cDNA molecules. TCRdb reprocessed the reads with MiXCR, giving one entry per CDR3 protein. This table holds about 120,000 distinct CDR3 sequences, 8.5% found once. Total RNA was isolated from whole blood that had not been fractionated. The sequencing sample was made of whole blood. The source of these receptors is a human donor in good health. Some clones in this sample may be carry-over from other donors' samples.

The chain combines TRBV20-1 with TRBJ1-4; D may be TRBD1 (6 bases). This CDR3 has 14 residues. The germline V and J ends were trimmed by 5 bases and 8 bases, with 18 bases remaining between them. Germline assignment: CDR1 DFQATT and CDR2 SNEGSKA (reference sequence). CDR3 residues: CSASPRGRGEKLFF. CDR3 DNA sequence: TGCAGTGCTTCCCCGCGGGGGCGCGGGGAAAAACTGTTTTTT.

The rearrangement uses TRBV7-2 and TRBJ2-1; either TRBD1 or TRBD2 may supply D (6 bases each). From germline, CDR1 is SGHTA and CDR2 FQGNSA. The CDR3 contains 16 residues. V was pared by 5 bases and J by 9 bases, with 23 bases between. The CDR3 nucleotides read TGTGCCAGCAGCGATAGAGGCGGCTCGGGGGCTTTTGAGCAGTTCTTC. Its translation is CASSDRGGSGAFEQFF.

The CDR3 DNA follows: TGTGCCAGCAGTAACCGGGACGGACGTTATAATTCACCCCTCCACTTT. The encoded protein is CASSNRDGRYNSPLHF. The chain has TRBV27 and TRBJ1-6, with D perhaps matching TRBD1 (5 bases). The V gene's germline CDR1 is MNHEY and CDR2 SMNVEV (reference sequence). V lost 5 bases, J lost 4 bases, and 15 bases lay in between. This CDR3 is built from 16 residues.

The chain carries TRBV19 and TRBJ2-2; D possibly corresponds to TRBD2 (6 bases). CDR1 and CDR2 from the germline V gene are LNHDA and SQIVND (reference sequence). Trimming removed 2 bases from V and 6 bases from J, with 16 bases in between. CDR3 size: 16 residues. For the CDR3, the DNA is TGTGCCAGTAGTATATTCGGCGCGGGACTTGCCGGGGAGCTGTTTTTT. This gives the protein CASSIFGAGLAGELFF.

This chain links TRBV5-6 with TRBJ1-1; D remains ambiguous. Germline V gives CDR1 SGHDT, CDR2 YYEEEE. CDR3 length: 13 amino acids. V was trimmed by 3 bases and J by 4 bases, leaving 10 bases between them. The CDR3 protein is CASSWDSSTEAFF. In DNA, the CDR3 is TGTGCCAGCAGCTGGGATTCTAGCACTGAAGCTTTCTTT. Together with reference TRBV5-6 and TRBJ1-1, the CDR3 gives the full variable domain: DAGVTQSPTHLIKTRGQQVTLRCSPKSGHDTVSWYQQALGQGPQFIFQYYEEEERQRGNFPDRFSGHQFPNYSSELNVNALLLGDSALYLCASSWDSSTEAFFGQGTRLTVV.

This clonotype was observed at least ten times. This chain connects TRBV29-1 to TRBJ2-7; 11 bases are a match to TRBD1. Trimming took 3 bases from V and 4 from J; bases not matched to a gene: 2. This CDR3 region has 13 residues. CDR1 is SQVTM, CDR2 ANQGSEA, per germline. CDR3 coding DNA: TGCAGCGTTGAGGGACAGGGGGGTTACGAGCAGTACTTC. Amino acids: CSVEGQGGYEQYF.

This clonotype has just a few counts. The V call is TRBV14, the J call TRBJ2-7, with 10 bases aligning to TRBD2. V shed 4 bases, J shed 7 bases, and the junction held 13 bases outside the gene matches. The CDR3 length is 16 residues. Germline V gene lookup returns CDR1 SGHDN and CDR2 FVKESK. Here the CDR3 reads CASSPPIAGGPREQYF. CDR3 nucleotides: TGTGCCAGCAGCCCCCCGATAGCGGGAGGACCTCGGGAGCAGTACTTC.

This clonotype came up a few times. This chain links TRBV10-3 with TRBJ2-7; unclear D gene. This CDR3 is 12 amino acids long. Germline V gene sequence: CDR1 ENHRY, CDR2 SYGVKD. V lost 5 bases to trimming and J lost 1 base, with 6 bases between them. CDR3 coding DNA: TGTGCCATCAGTTCTCCTTCCTACGAGCAGTACTTC. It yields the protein CAISSPSYEQYF.

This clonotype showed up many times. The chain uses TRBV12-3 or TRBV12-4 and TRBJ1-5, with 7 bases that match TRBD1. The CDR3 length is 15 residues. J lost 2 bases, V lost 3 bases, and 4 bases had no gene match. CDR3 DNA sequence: TGTGCCAGCAGTTTTACAGGGGTGGGCAATCAGCCCCAGCATTTT. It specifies CASSFTGVGNQPQHF.

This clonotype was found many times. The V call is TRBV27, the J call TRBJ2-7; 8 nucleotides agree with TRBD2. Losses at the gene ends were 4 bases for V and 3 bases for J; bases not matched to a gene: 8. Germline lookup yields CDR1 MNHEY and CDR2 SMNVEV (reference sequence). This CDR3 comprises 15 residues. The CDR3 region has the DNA TGTGCCAGCAGTTCTCCCCCGGCGGGGGGCTACGAGCAGTACTTC. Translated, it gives CASSSPPAGGYEQYF.

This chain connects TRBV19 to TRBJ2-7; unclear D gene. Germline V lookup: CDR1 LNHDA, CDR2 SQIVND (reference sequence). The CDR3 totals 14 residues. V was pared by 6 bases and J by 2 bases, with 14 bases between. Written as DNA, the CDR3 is TGTGCCAGTAGGATCCGGCAGACCGCCTACGAGCAGTACTTC. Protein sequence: CASRIRQTAYEQYF.

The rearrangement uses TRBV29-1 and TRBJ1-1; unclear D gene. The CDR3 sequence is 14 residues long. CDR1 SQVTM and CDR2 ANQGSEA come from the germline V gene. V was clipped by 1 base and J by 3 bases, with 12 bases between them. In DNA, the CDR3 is TGCAGCGTTGAAGTTAGGTTAGGGTACACTGAAGCTTTCTTT. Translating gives CSVEVRLGYTEAFF.

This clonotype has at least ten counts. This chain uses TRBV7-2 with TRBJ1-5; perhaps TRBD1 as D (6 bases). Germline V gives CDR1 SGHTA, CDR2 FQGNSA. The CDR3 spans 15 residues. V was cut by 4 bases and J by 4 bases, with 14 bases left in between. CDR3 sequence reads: CASSSSHRENQPQHF. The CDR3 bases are TGTGCCAGCAGCTCCAGTCACAGGGAGAATCAGCCCCAGCATTTT.

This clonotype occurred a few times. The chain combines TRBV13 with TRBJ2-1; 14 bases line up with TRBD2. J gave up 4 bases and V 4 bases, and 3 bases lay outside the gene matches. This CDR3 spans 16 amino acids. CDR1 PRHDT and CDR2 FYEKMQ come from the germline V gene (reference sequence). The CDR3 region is CASSSRTSGGYNEQFF. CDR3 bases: TGTGCCAGCAGCTCCCGGACTAGCGGGGGGTACAATGAGCAGTTCTTC.

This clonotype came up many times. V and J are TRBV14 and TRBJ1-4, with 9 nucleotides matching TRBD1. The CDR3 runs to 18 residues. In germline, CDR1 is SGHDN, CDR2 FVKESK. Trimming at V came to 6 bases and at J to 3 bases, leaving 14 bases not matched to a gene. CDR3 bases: TGTGCCAGCAGACGAAACTTACAGGGGGCGCGGGCTAATGAAAAACTGTTTTTT. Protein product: CASRRNLQGARANEKLFF. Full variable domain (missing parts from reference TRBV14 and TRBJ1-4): EAGVTQFPSHSVIEKGQTVTLRCDPISGHDNLYWYRRVMGKEIKFLLHFVKESKQDESGMPNNRFLAERTGGTYSTLKVQPAELEDSGVYFCASRRNLQGARANEKLFFGSGTQLSVL.

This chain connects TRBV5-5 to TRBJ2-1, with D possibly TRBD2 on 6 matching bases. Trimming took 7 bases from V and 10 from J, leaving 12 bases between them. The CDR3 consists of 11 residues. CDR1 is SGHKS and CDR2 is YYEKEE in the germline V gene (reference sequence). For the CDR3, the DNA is TGTGCCAGCGTGGGACTCCGGGAGCAGTTCTTC. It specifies CASVGLREQFF. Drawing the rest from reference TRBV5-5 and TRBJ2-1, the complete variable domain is DAGVTQSPTHLIKTRGQQVTLRCSPISGHKSVSWYQQVLGQGPQFIFQYYEKEERGRGNFPDRFSARQFPNYSSELNVNALLLGDSALYLCASVGLREQFFGPGTRLTVL.